These 17 T cell receptor beta chains were sequenced from one sample in a study of T cell repertoires in cytomegalovirus infection. TCRdb independently ran MiXCR on the reads; one entry per CDR3 protein. Of roughly 500,000 distinct CDR3 sequences in the sample, about 42% were seen once. Antigen specificity for these receptors is unknown. The sequenced sample was cultured PBMCs, obtained from culture after CMV antigen stimulation. These receptors originate from a human donor in good health (CMV status not recorded). Some clones in this sample may be carry-over from other donors' samples.

At least ten counts were recorded for this clonotype. This chain links TRBV7-2 with TRBJ2-3; possible D gene TRBD2, 5 bases. V dropped 4 bases and J dropped 3 bases, with 14 bases sitting between them. In germline, CDR1 is SGHTA, CDR2 FQGNSA. The CDR3 runs 15 residues. The CDR3 nucleotides are TGTGCCAGCAGCTCTCCGGGATTTACTACAGATACGCAGTATTTT. The encoded protein is CASSSPGFTTDTQYF.

In the case of this clonotype: Because it lacks the conserved phenylalanine or tryptophan at the end, this CDR3 is likely a read error. V gene TRBV5-1 combines with J gene TRBJ2-5; TRBD1 agrees at 8 bases. This CDR3 spans 17 amino acids. Germline V CDR1 and CDR2: SGHRS, YFSETQ. The V gene end was trimmed by 3 bases and the J gene end by 5 bases; junction bases not matched to a gene: 15. The CDR3 DNA sequence: TGCGCCAGCAGCTGGGACCAGGGGGCAGGGAATGTTGAGACCCAGTACATC. Translation: CASSWDQGAGNVETQYI.

This clonotype was observed a few times. The chain is built from TRBV6-1 and TRBJ1-6; perhaps TRBD1 as D (5 bases). Trimming removed 2 bases from V and 5 bases from J, with 13 bases in between. Germline-derived CDR1 and CDR2 are MNHNS and SASEGT. The CDR3 contains 16 residues. CDR3 bases: TGTGCCAGCAGTGAATGGCCCGGGGCACATAATTCACCCCTCCACTTT. It yields the protein CASSEWPGAHNSPLHF.

This clonotype was recorded a few times. The chain is built from TRBV7-2 and TRBJ2-4, with D tentatively TRBD1 or TRBD2 (5 bases each). Trimming left V 3 bases short and J 4 bases short, with 10 bases between. Germline loops: CDR1 SGHTA, CDR2 FQGNSA. The CDR3 runs to 14 residues. The CDR3 nucleotides are TGTGCCAGCAGCTTTCGCAGGGAGAAAAACATTCAGTACTTC. Protein: CASSFRREKNIQYF.

V usage is TRBV7-6 and J usage is TRBJ2-2, with a possible D match to TRBD1 (5 bases). This CDR3 is 15 amino acids long. Germline V gene lookup returns CDR1 SGHVS and CDR2 FNYEAQ. Trimming stripped 1 base from V and 3 bases from J, with 9 bases between. The CDR3 DNA is TGTGCCAGCAGCTTAGTGGACATAGACACCGGGGAGCTGTTTTTT. Translation gives CASSLVDIDTGELFF.

The chain links TRBV12-3 or TRBV12-4 to TRBJ1-1, with D possibly being TRBD1 (6 bases). V was cut by 7 bases and J by 5 bases, with 20 bases left in between. The CDR3 runs to 15 residues. This chain's CDR3 is CASTLGASGVTEAFF. CDR3 nucleotides: TGTGCCAGCACTCTGGGGGCCTCAGGGGTAACTGAAGCTTTCTTT.

The genes are TRBV9 and TRBJ1-1, with D possibly being TRBD1 (5 bases). Germline V gene data show CDR1 as SGDLS and CDR2 as YYNGEE. The V and J ends lost 4 bases and 2 bases respectively, with 18 bases between them. The CDR3 is made up of 16 amino acids. The CDR3 region is CASSTHPRDGNTEAFF. The CDR3 coding sequence is TGTGCCAGCAGCACCCACCCCCGGGACGGTAACACTGAAGCTTTCTTT.

This clonotype came up many times. The rearrangement joins TRBV7-8 to TRBJ2-1; 15 bases match TRBD2. This CDR3 comprises 18 residues. Germline V CDR1 and CDR2: SGHVS, FQNEAQ. With V trimmed by 2 bases and J by 4 bases, 6 bases remained unmatched. CDR3 protein: CASSLWTSGRAPYNEQFF. The CDR3 DNA reads TGTGCCAGCAGCTTATGGACTAGCGGGAGGGCCCCGTACAATGAGCAGTTCTTC. Based on the CDR3 plus reference TRBV7-8 and TRBJ2-1, the full variable domain is GAGVSQSPRYKVAKRGQDVALRCDPISGHVSLFWYQQALGQGPEFLTYFQNEAQLDKSGLPSDRFFAERPEGSVSTLKIQRTQQEDSAVYLCASSLWTSGRAPYNEQFFGPGTRLTVL.

The chain combines TRBV7-2 with TRBJ2-5; no clear D gene. Germline CDR1 and CDR2: SGHTA and FQGNSA. The V end was cut by 9 bases, the J end by 2 bases, with 13 bases between. The CDR3 length is 13 residues. CDR3 sequence reads: CASTTGRQETQYF. In DNA, the CDR3 is TGTGCCAGTACGACCGGGCGTCAAGAGACCCAGTACTTC. The full variable domain, rest sourced from reference TRBV7-2 and TRBJ2-5, is GAGVSQSPSNKVTEKGKDVELRCDPISGHTALYWYRQSLGQGLEFLIYFQGNSAPDKSGLPSDRFSAERTGGSVSTLTIQRTQQEDSAVYLCASTTGRQETQYFGPGTRLLVL.

CDR3 in DNA: TGTGCCAGCAGCAACCGGGACGGCGCCTACGAGCAGTACTTC. This codes for CASSNRDGAYEQYF. J is TRBJ2-7 and V is TRBV6-2 or TRBV6-3, with D perhaps TRBD1 or TRBD2 (5 bases each). The germline CDR1 and CDR2 sequences are MNHEY and SVGEGT. The CDR3 loop spans 14 amino acids. Between the trimmed V and J ends, which lost 6 bases and 2 bases, there was a span of 14 bases.

CDR3 bases: TGTGCCAGCAGCCCAAGGTTCATGAGGCAGTATTTT. It yields the protein CASSPRFMRQYF. V is TRBV7-2 and J is TRBJ2-3, with D unclear. The CDR3 sequence is 12 residues long. Germline CDR1 reads SGHTA; CDR2 reads FQGNSA. Trimming removed 5 bases from V and 11 bases from J, with 14 bases in between. The full variable domain, its missing parts supplied by reference TRBV7-2 and TRBJ2-3, is GAGVSQSPSNKVTEKGKDVELRCDPISGHTALYWYRQSLGQGLEFLIYFQGNSAPDKSGLPSDRFSAERTGGSVSTLTIQRTQQEDSAVYLCASSPRFMRQYFGPGTRLTVL.

The V and J genes are TRBV10-3 and TRBJ1-2; D is ambiguous. From germline, CDR1 is ENHRY and CDR2 SYGVKD. The CDR3 loop spans 14 amino acids. Trimming shortened V by 3 bases and J by 4 bases, and 12 bases separated the two germline ends. As DNA, the CDR3 is TGTGCCATCAGTGAAACTTTTGGGGTCTATGGCTACACCTTC. It encodes CAISETFGVYGYTF.

The chain recombines TRBV20-1 with TRBJ1-2; 7 bases are shared with TRBD1. The CDR3 runs to 13 residues. CDR1 is DFQATT, CDR2 SNEGSKA, per germline (reference sequence). Germline trimming cut 4 bases from V and 4 bases from J; bases unmatched to any gene: 6. This CDR3 is CSAKTGNPYGYTF. The CDR3 coding sequence is TGCAGTGCTAAGACAGGGAATCCCTATGGCTACACCTTC.

The chain links TRBV27 to TRBJ1-6; D unresolved. Germline CDR1 reads MNHEY; CDR2 reads SMNVEV (reference sequence). V shed 7 bases and J shed 8 bases, with 12 bases lying between them. The CDR3 covers 13 residues. Here the CDR3 DNA reads TGTGCCAGCAAGGTCTACAGTGATTCACCCCTCCACTTT. This translates into CASKVYSDSPLHF.

The rearrangement joins TRBV7-4 to TRBJ2-1; D uncertain. V was pared by 5 bases and J by 12 bases, with 11 bases between. This CDR3 spans 11 amino acids. Germline values: CDR1 SGHVT, CDR2 SQSDAQ. The CDR3 loop is CASSATPVQFF. The CDR3 DNA reads as TGTGCCAGCAGCGCGACTCCGGTGCAGTTCTTC.

CDR3 in amino acids: CASSLLAVTSYEQYF. Written as DNA, the CDR3 is TGCGCCAGCAGCTTGCTAGCGGTTACCTCCTACGAGCAGTACTTC. The chain couples TRBV5-1 to TRBJ2-7; the match to TRBD2 covers 7 bases. Trimming removed 1 base from V and 0 bases from J; junction bases left unmatched: 4. Germline-derived CDR1 and CDR2 are SGHRS and YFSETQ. This CDR3 is built from 15 residues.

This chain links TRBV28 with TRBJ1-2, with D maybe TRBD1 (5 bases). Germline CDR1 reads MDHEN; CDR2 reads SYDVKM. The CDR3 has 16 residues. The V gene lost 6 bases and the J gene lost 4 bases, with 21 bases spanning the gap. The CDR3 DNA follows: TGTGCCAGCAGCAACCGGGACGTCTATTTGGGCTATGGCTACACCTTC. This gives the protein CASSNRDVYLGYGYTF.